The 26 T cell receptor beta chains given below trace back to one sample, sequenced in a study of OX40 agonist ivuxolimab in advanced cancers. The repertoire was sequenced with immunoSEQ multiplex PCR; TCRdb's copy has only in-frame clones and lacks some. Here the sample spans under 80,000 clones, around 86% being singletons. Sequenced here: CD4+ or CD8+ T cells sorted from blood, sampled in a trial of the OX40 agonist ivuxolimab. The receptors derive from an adult with an advanced solid tumor such as melanoma, head and neck, liver or kidney cancer.

This chain connects TRBV28 to TRBJ2-1; tentative D call: TRBD2 (6 bases). The CDR3 is 16 residues long. The ends were cut back, 5 bases at V and 3 bases at J, with 17 bases in the middle. Germline V CDR1 and CDR2: MDHEN, SYDVKM. The CDR3 is CASSPLTSSNYNEQFF. In nucleotides, the CDR3 is TGTGCCAGCAGTCCCCTTACTAGCTCCAACTACAATGAGCAGTTCTTC.

The V and J genes are TRBV18 and TRBJ1-5; D is unclear. Germline CDR1 KGHSH, CDR2 LQKENI. The CDR3 sequence is 14 residues long. V lost 1 base and J lost 6, with 10 bases in between. CDR3: CASSPLGGAQPQHF. DNA of the CDR3: TGTGCCAGCTCACCACTCGGTGGTGCTCAGCCCCAGCATTTT. Combining the CDR3 with reference TRBV18 and TRBJ1-5 gives the whole variable domain NAGVMQNPRHLVRRRGQEARLRCSPMKGHSHVYWYRQLPEEGLKFMVYLQKENIIDESGMPKERFSAEFPKEGPSILRIQQVVRGDSAAYFCASSPLGGAQPQHFGDGTRLSIL.

The chain links TRBV19 to TRBJ1-2, with 7 bases lining up with TRBD1. Per germline, CDR1 LNHDA and CDR2 SQIVND (reference sequence). CDR3 length: 14 amino acids. The trim removed 6 bases at V and 6 bases at J, leaving 10 bases unmatched. CDR3 loop: CASSSMGQTHGYTF. The CDR3 nucleotides are TGTGCCAGTAGCTCCATGGGACAGACTCATGGCTACACCTTC. The full variable domain, in which reference TRBV19 and TRBJ1-2 provide the parts outside the CDR3, is DGGITQSPKYLFRKEGQNVTLSCEQNLNHDAMYWYRQDPGQGLRLIYYSQIVNDFQKGDIAEGYSVSREKKESFPLTVTSAQKNPTAFYLCASSSMGQTHGYTFGSGTRLTVV.

The gene calls are TRBV19 and TRBJ1-5; D call uncertain. The CDR3 spans 13 residues. Trimming took off 10 bases at V and 6 bases at J, with 16 bases between the two ends. In germline, CDR1 is LNHDA, CDR2 SQIVND (reference sequence). The CDR3 bases are TGTGCCACCCCCTGGGAAAATCGTCAGCCCCAGCATTTT. This translates into CATPWENRQPQHF.

The V gene is TRBV5-1, the J gene TRBJ1-2, with TRBD1 as a possible D gene (5 bases). CDR1 is SGHRS and CDR2 is YFSETQ in the germline V gene. The CDR3 has 18 amino acids. Trimming removed 3 bases at V and 2 bases at J, with 23 bases between. CDR3 amino acids: CASSSQRHLRATNYGYTF. For the CDR3, the DNA is TGCGCCAGCAGCTCACAGCGCCATCTCAGGGCTACGAACTATGGCTACACCTTC.

The chain joins TRBV10-3 to TRBJ1-5; D call uncertain. With 7 bases removed from V and 7 bases from J, the gap between germline ends came to 14 bases. The germline gives CDR1 ENHRY, CDR2 SYGVKD. The CDR3 totals 13 residues. As DNA, the CDR3 is TGTGCCATCATGATGAGCCTGGGACAGCCCCAGCATTTT. Amino acids: CAIMMSLGQPQHF.

On this clone itself: A read error may produce the germline difference seen at one junction end. V gene TRBV5-1 combines with J gene TRBJ2-1; D perhaps matches TRBD2 (6 bases). Germline CDR1 SGHRS, CDR2 YFSETQ. The CDR3 is 16 amino acids. The CDR3 nucleotides are TGCACCAGCAGCGGCGGCGGCGGGACCTCCTACAATGAGCAGTTCTTC. Its protein product is CTSSGGGGTSYNEQFF.

The J gene is TRBJ1-3, the V gene TRBV11-2, with 8 bases aligning to TRBD1. This CDR3 has 16 residues. From germline, CDR1 is SGHAT and CDR2 FQNNGV. The trim removed 5 bases at V and 0 bases at J, leaving 6 bases unmatched. CDR3 sequence (DNA): TGTGCCAGCAGCCTGAGGGACAGGAGCTCTGGAAACACCATATATTTT. This gives the protein CASSLRDRSSGNTIYF.

This clone was seen a handful of times. V gene TRBV6-1 combines with J gene TRBJ1-5, with 7 bases identical to TRBD1. CDR1 and CDR2 (germline): MNHNS, SASEGT. V trimming: 6 bases; J trimming: 6 bases; junction bases outside the gene matches: 8. CDR3 length equals 14 residues. For the CDR3, the DNA is TGTGCCAGCAGCTGGACAGGAGGGCTTCAGCCCCAGCATTTT. Translation gives CASSWTGGLQPQHF.

The genes are TRBV7-3 and TRBJ2-1, with 7 bases aligning to TRBD2. The CDR3 spans 17 residues. Germline CDR1 SGHTA, CDR2 FQGTGA. The V gene end was trimmed by 4 bases and the J gene end by 0 bases; junction bases not matched to a gene: 9. Here the CDR3 reads CASSSTRRESSYNEQFF. CDR3 DNA: TGTGCCAGCAGCTCCACCCGGCGGGAGAGCTCCTACAATGAGCAGTTCTTC.

The rearrangement uses TRBV7-3 and TRBJ2-2; D ambiguous. V was trimmed by 0 bases and J by 4 bases, leaving 0 bases between them. Germline lookup yields CDR1 SGHTA and CDR2 FQGTGA. The CDR3 is 12 residues long. CDR3 DNA sequence: TGTGCCAGCAGCTTAACCACCGGGGAGCTGTTTTTT. Protein: CASSLTTGELFF. The whole variable domain, remainder taken from reference TRBV7-3 and TRBJ2-2, is GAGVSQTPSNKVTEKGKYVELRCDPISGHTALYWYRQSLGQGPEFLIYFQGTGAADDSGLPNDRFFAVRPEGSVSTLKIQRTERGDSAVYLCASSLTTGELFFGEGSRLTVL.

The V gene is TRBV7-9, the J gene TRBJ2-7, with D possibly TRBD1 on 5 matching bases. Trimming took 2 bases from V and 6 from J, leaving 14 bases between them. The CDR3 runs to 14 residues. CDR1 and CDR2 from the germline V gene are SEHNR and FQNEAQ (reference sequence). The CDR3 DNA reads TGTGCCAGCAGCTTATTAGGCAGGGTGGTCGAGCAGTACTTC. Translation: CASSLLGRVVEQYF.

Regarding this clone: The sample has other DNA sequences that encode this CDR3 too. The gene calls are TRBV7-2 and TRBJ2-7; 9 nucleotides agree with TRBD1. CDR1 is SGHTA, CDR2 FQGNSA, per germline. The CDR3 loop spans 15 amino acids. V shed 4 bases and J 7 bases; nucleotides not matched to a gene: 11. CDR3 sequence: CASSSTGGSAGEQYF. CDR3 sequence (DNA): TGTGCCAGCAGCTCTACAGGGGGCTCCGCAGGGGAGCAGTACTTC. Full variable domain (outside the CDR3, taken from reference TRBV7-2 and TRBJ2-7): GAGVSQSPSNKVTEKGKDVELRCDPISGHTALYWYRQSLGQGLEFLIYFQGNSAPDKSGLPSDRFSAERTGGSVSTLTIQRTQQEDSAVYLCASSSTGGSAGEQYFGPGTRLTVT.

V and J are TRBV13 and TRBJ2-7; D gene ambiguous. CDR3 length equals 11 residues. The V end lost 4 bases, the J end lost 7 bases, and 8 bases lay between the germline ends. Germline V gene sequence: CDR1 PRHDT, CDR2 FYEKMQ (reference sequence). The DNA of the CDR3 is TGTGCCAGCAGCTCCTTAGGGGAGCAGTACTTC. This sequence encodes CASSSLGEQYF.

CDR3 nucleotides: TGTGCCAGCAGCACCCGGGACAGGGGGCAGTACTTC. It codes for CASSTRDRGQYF. This chain joins TRBV7-9 and TRBJ2-7; 10 nucleotides align to TRBD1. Germline assignment: CDR1 SEHNR and CDR2 FQNEAQ (reference sequence). The CDR3 is 12 residues long. V shed 5 bases, J shed 9 bases, and the junction held 4 bases outside the gene matches.

In this sample, this clone turned up once. The chain carries TRBV6-4 and TRBJ2-3, with TRBD2 matching 10 bases. The CDR3 totals 15 residues. Germline V gene data show CDR1 as MRHNA and CDR2 as SNTAGT. V lost 3 bases to trimming and J lost 4 bases; unmatched junction nucleotides: 4. The CDR3 is CASSDSSGGPDTQYF. The CDR3 bases are TGTGCCAGCAGTGATTCTAGCGGGGGACCAGATACGCAGTATTTT.

This clone came up a few times. The chain combines TRBV7-9 with TRBJ2-7; TRBD2 is a possible D gene (6 bases). Germline V gene lookup returns CDR1 SEHNR and CDR2 FQNEAQ (reference sequence). The CDR3 spans 13 residues. Trimming pared 5 bases from V and 3 bases from J, leaving 11 bases between. The CDR3 DNA follows: TGTGCCAGCAGCCCGACTAGAGACTACGAGCAGTACTTC. Translation: CASSPTRDYEQYF.

The chain has TRBV15 and TRBJ2-7; TRBD2 agrees at 8 bases. The CDR3 sequence is 14 residues long. The germline V gene has CDR1 LNHNV and CDR2 YYDKDF (reference sequence). Trimming at V came to 4 bases and at J to 3 bases, leaving 5 bases not matched to a gene. The CDR3 nucleotides are TGTGCCACCAGCAAACGGGGGGGCGTCTACGAGCAGTACTTC. This sequence encodes CATSKRGGVYEQYF.

This clone was observed a single time. V and J are TRBV6-6 and TRBJ1-3; 7 nucleotides agree with TRBD1. Germline CDR1 and CDR2: MNHNY and SVGAGI (reference sequence). J gave up 8 bases and V 0 bases, and 10 bases lay outside the gene matches. The CDR3 length is 16 residues. The CDR3 is CASSYSRGTVSDTIYF. The CDR3 DNA reads TGTGCCAGCAGTTACTCGAGGGGGACAGTATCGGACACCATATATTTT.

V is TRBV28 and J is TRBJ2-1; 11 bases map to TRBD2. Germline loops: CDR1 MDHEN, CDR2 SYDVKM. The CDR3 is made up of 15 amino acids. V was clipped by 3 bases and J by 4 bases; unmatched bases: 2. DNA of the CDR3: TGTGCCAGCAGTTTGGGGACTAGCGGATACAATGAGCAGTTCTTC. It is translated as CASSLGTSGYNEQFF.

This chain connects TRBV30 to TRBJ1-2; D is undetermined. CDR3 length: 12 residues. Between the trimmed V and J ends, which lost 2 bases and 5 bases, there was a span of 9 bases. Germline V CDR1 and CDR2: GTSNPN, SVGIG (reference sequence). CDR3 in amino acids: CAWSSGQYGYTF. The CDR3 DNA follows: TGTGCCTGGAGTTCCGGCCAGTATGGCTACACCTTC.

The chain recombines TRBV7-6 with TRBJ2-1; no definite D call. The CDR3 has 13 residues. The ends were cut back, 2 bases at V and 3 bases at J, with 5 bases in the middle. From germline, CDR1 is SGHVS and CDR2 FNYEAQ. In DNA, the CDR3 is TGTGCCAGCAGCTTAAACAACTACAATGAGCAGTTCTTC. Residues: CASSLNNYNEQFF.

V and J are TRBV10-3 and TRBJ1-3, with D possibly being TRBD1 (5 bases). CDR1 is ENHRY, CDR2 SYGVKD, per germline. The CDR3 has 15 residues. V gave up 7 bases and J gave up 4 bases, with 17 bases separating them. DNA of the CDR3: TGTGCCATCAAAAAGGACACATCAAACGGAAACACCATATATTTT. Amino acids: CAIKKDTSNGNTIYF.

This clone was seen only a few times. Other nucleotide sequences from this sample produce the same CDR3. The V gene is TRBV5-4, the J gene TRBJ2-3; D is undetermined. With 2 bases removed from V and 1 base from J, the gap between germline ends came to 5 bases. Germline V CDR1 and CDR2: SGHNT, YYREEE (reference sequence). This CDR3 comprises 13 residues. DNA for the CDR3: TGTGCCAGCAGCTTAGGTGGCACAGATACGCAGTATTTT. This encodes CASSLGGTDTQYF.

There are a few counts of this clone. The J gene is TRBJ2-3, the V gene TRBV28; the D is unclear. The ends were cut back, 10 bases at V and 6 bases at J, with 17 bases in the middle. The CDR3 sequence is 13 residues long. Germline loops: CDR1 MDHEN, CDR2 SYDVKM. CDR3 sequence: CATNTRPRDTQYF. The CDR3 nucleotides are TGTGCCACCAACACGCGGCCTAGGGATACGCAGTATTTT.

The V gene is TRBV29-1, the J gene TRBJ2-4, with 7 bases matching TRBD1. Germline lookup yields CDR1 SQVTM and CDR2 ANQGSEA. The CDR3 spans 13 residues. Germline trimming cut 3 bases from V and 4 bases from J; bases unmatched to any gene: 3. The CDR3 sequence: CSVELQGKNIQYF. The CDR3 DNA sequence: TGCAGCGTTGAGTTACAGGGGAAAAACATTCAGTACTTC.